This T cell receptor beta chain was profiled in a study of CD8 T cells in Susac syndrome. The CD8+ and CD4+ T cells were isolated magnetically using a negative isolation approach, whereas the TEMRA cells were enriched by FACS. The CDR3 consists of 17 residues. Trimming shortened V by 8 bases and J by 0 bases, and 20 bases separated the two germline ends. The V gene's germline CDR1 is MNHEY and CDR2 SMNVEV (reference sequence). Reverse transcription of roughly 0.5 to 1 ug RNA was carried out with random hexamers. Multiplex immunoSEQ PCR targeted 54 Vbeta and 13 Jbeta TCR beta segments. In TCRdb, the immunoSEQ multiplex PCR reads were re-called with MiXCR into one record per CDR3 protein. The sample records 200,000 to 250,000 distinct CDR3 sequences, 80% to 95% being singletons.

This TCR was recovered from a human donor with multiple sclerosis. The genes are TRBV27 and TRBJ2-4; maybe TRBD2 (7 bases). The sequencing input was CD8+ T cells from PBMCs. CDR3 loop: CASAAGAISLAKNIQYF. CDR3 nucleotides: TGTGCCAGCGCGGCGGGGGCGATCTCATTAGCCAAAAACATTCAGTACTTC.